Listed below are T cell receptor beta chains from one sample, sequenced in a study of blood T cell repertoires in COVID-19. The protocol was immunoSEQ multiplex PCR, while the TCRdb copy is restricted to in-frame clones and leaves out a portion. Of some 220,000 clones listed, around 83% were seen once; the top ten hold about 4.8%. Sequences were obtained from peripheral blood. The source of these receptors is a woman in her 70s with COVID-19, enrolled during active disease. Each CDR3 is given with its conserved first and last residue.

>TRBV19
CASRPTSGRASGNEQFF
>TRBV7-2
CASSSGQDYNEQFF
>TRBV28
CASSLSGAVTEAFF
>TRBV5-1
CASSLRGTRDSPLHF
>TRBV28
CASSSTGVTDTQYF
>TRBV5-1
CASSAGTAAAYSYNEQFF
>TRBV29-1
CSPGGRQIISPQHF
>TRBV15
CATSPTGVDQPQHF
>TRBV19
CASSMGQGAMAKNIQYF
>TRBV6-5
CATLAGVTDTQYF
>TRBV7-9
CASSLGAMNTEAFF
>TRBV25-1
CASSVTGGSYNEQFF
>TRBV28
CASSRQGAGNQPQHF
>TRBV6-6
CASTDKGRATDTQYF
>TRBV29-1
CSVSDPNQPQHF
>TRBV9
CASSPPGAGTSLAGELFF
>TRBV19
CASSIGASGSRTGELFF
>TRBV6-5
CASSYRDTLYEQYF
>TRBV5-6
CASTLADTQYF
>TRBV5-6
CASSKGTGRIEKQFF
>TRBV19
CASSIAGRGQSSYNEQFF
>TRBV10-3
CAISVGSDEQFF
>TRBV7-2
CASTLSRGKDEAFF
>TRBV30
CAWSVRGEGNTGELFF
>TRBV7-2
CASSFTPWTSGASTDTQYF
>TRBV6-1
CASDRGLVGELFF
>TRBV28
CASSPPGASGMTDTQYF
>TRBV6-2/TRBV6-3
CASSWVTGTGTYEQYF
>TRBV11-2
CASSVLRGEAFF
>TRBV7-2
CASREPSGETQYF
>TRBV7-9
CASSKGLAGADEQFF
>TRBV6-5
CASSYRGRSEKLFF
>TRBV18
CASSRTQGSSNQPQHF
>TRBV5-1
CASSSLATSGGQETQYF